The clone carrying this TCR beta chain appeared a few times. What it binds is not known. Time point of the sample: cycle 4 day 1 (C4D1), after 5 to 7 weeks of nivolumab. All patients experienced relapse after autologous stem cell transplantation, and brentuximab vedotin exposure was variable. Investigators isolated CD4+ T cells from thawed PBMCs through magnetic negative selection. These data are taken from a study of PD-1 blockade in classical Hodgkin lymphoma. The germline CDR1 and CDR2 sequences are SNHLY and FYNNEI. The trim removed 6 bases at V and 4 bases at J, leaving 0 bases unmatched. The CDR3 loop spans 12 amino acids. Method: immunoSEQ multiplex PCR; TCRdb's copy keeps in-frame clones and lacks some. Seen here are fewer than 35,000 clones, around nine tenths observed once, and the top ten hold around 0.3%. Points from the study as a whole: When nivolumab was started under 1 year after ASCT, patients were excluded. Compared with baseline, CD4+ but not CD8+ TCR diversity had risen significantly by C4D1. Complete responders entered with baseline diversity on par with newly diagnosed patients, the results showed.

The chain recombines TRBV2 with TRBJ1-2, with 9 bases aligning to TRBD1. The source material was CD4+ T cells from blood, sampled before the fourth cycle of nivolumab. The receptor was derived from a human donor with classical Hodgkin lymphoma. The chain's CDR3 is CASRGQGYGYTF. DNA of the CDR3: TGTGCCAGCAGGGGACAGGGCTATGGCTACACCTTC.